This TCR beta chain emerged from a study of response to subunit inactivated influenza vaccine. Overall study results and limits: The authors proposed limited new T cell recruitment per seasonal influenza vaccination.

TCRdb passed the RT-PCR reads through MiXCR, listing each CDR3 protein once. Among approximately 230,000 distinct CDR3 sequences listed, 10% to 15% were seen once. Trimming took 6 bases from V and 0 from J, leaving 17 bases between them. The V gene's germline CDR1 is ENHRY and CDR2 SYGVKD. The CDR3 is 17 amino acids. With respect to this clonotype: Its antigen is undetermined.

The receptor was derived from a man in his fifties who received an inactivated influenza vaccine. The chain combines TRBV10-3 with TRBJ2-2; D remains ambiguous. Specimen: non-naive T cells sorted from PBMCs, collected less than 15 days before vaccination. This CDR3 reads CAIREPGLLSNTGELFF. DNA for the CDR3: TGTGCCATCAGGGAGCCGGGCCTACTTTCGAACACCGGGGAGCTGTTTTTT.